The rows below give T cell receptor beta chains drawn from one sample of a study of identical twins. MiXCR, applied by TCRdb to the 5' RACE reads, yields one record per CDR3 protein. The sample includes 200,000 or so distinct CDR3 sequences, more than 15% of them seen just once. The same sample was also used in a study of T cells expressing NK-cell markers.

What was sequenced was CD8+ T cells sorted from blood. Receptors originate from a young woman in good health. Each CDR3 is given with its conserved first and last residue. D genes are given only for firm matches. Only part of the rows carry a size: once, few, many, or a class if the clone is expanded.

V: TRBV7-9
size: few
J: TRBJ2-2
D: TRBD2
CDR3: CASSFSAGGPDTGELFF
DNA: TGTGCCAGCAGCTTTTCAGCGGGGGGGCCGGACACCGGGGAGCTGTTTTTT

V: TRBV18
size: few
J: TRBJ2-7
D: .
CDR3: CASSPSTVDPVGEQYF
DNA: TGTGCCAGCTCACCTTCAACCGTGGACCCAGTTGGGGAGCAGTACTTC

V: TRBV12-3/TRBV12-4
size: .
J: TRBJ2-2
D: .
CDR3: CASNIPGRYTGELFF
DNA: TGTGCCAGCAACATACCGGGACGGTACACCGGGGAGCTGTTTTTT

V: TRBV9
size: few
J: TRBJ2-1
D: TRBD2
CDR3: CASSVSTGGGYNEQFF
DNA: TGTGCCAGCAGCGTATCGACGGGAGGAGGTTACAATGAGCAGTTCTTC

V: TRBV7-6
size: .
J: TRBJ2-5
D: TRBD2
CDR3: CASSFGLAGTKETQYF
DNA: TGTGCCAGCAGCTTCGGACTAGCGGGAACCAAAGAGACCCAGTACTTC

V: TRBV2
size: .
J: TRBJ2-4
D: .
CDR3: CASSEKELLAKNIQYF
DNA: TGTGCCAGCAGTGAGAAAGAGCTACTAGCCAAAAACATTCAGTACTTC

V: TRBV27
size: .
J: TRBJ2-5
D: .
CDR3: CATTDLQETQYF
DNA: TGTGCCACCACCGACCTCCAAGAGACCCAGTACTTC

V: TRBV5-6
size: .
J: TRBJ2-3
D: TRBD2
CDR3: CASRVYSSGRRTDTQYF
DNA: TGTGCCAGCAGGGTATACTCTAGCGGGAGGCGCACAGATACGCAGTATTTT

V: TRBV6-5
size: .
J: TRBJ1-2
D: .
CDR3: CASSYSPANYGYTF
DNA: TGTGCCAGCAGTTACAGTCCGGCTAACTATGGCTACACCTTC

V: TRBV10-1
size: .
J: TRBJ2-1
D: .
CDR3: CASSTDSETPTLEQFF
DNA: TGCGCCAGCAGTACTGATAGCGAGACTCCTACGTTGGAGCAGTTCTTC

V: TRBV12-3/TRBV12-4
size: few
J: TRBJ1-5
D: .
CDR3: CASSSEYQPQHF
DNA: TGTGCCAGCAGTTCCGAATATCAGCCCCAGCATTTT

V: TRBV29-1
size: many
J: TRBJ1-1
D: .
CDR3: CSAWYTEAFF
DNA: TGCAGCGCATGGTACACTGAAGCTTTCTTT

V: TRBV4-1
size: .
J: TRBJ2-1
D: .
CDR3: CASSQVRRGAYEQFF
DNA: TGCGCCAGCAGCCAAGTTAGGAGAGGGGCCTATGAGCAGTTCTTC

V: TRBV5-1
size: .
J: TRBJ2-7
D: TRBD2
CDR3: CASSPIGAGGSVQYF
DNA: TGCGCCAGCAGCCCCATAGGGGCGGGGGGATCTGTGCAGTACTTC

V: TRBV11-2
size: .
J: TRBJ1-4
D: .
CDR3: CASSLGGYNEKLFF
DNA: TGTGCCAGCAGCTTAGGAGGCTATAATGAAAAACTGTTTTTT

V: TRBV29-1
size: .
J: TRBJ2-1
D: .
CDR3: CSVQAGASYNEQFF
DNA: TGCAGCGTTCAGGCAGGGGCCTCATACAATGAGCAGTTCTTC

V: TRBV5-1
size: many
J: TRBJ2-2
D: .
CDR3: CASSLASGRARTGELFF
DNA: TGCGCCAGCAGCTTGGCAAGCGGCCGGGCCCGGACCGGGGAGCTGTTTTTT

V: TRBV29-1
size: few
J: TRBJ2-2
D: TRBD1
CDR3: CSVVGTGITGELFF
DNA: TGCAGCGTTGTCGGGACAGGGATCACCGGGGAGCTGTTTTTT

V: TRBV7-8
size: .
J: TRBJ1-5
D: .
CDR3: CASSKGPYSNQPQHF
DNA: TGTGCCAGCAGCAAGGGACCGTATAGCAATCAGCCCCAGCATTTT

V: TRBV7-8
size: few
J: TRBJ2-7
D: .
CDR3: CASSLRWDQPYEQYF
DNA: TGTGCCAGCAGCTTAAGATGGGACCAACCCTACGAGCAGTACTTC

V: TRBV6-1
size: .
J: TRBJ2-2
D: .
CDR3: CASRPQGPNTGELFF
DNA: TGTGCCAGCAGACCACAGGGTCCGAACACCGGGGAGCTGTTTTTT

V: TRBV9
size: few
J: TRBJ2-7
D: TRBD2
CDR3: CASSVKTSGGSCEQYF
DNA: TGTGCCAGCAGCGTCAAGACTAGCGGGGGTTCCTGCGAGCAGTACTTC

V: TRBV10-2
size: many
J: TRBJ1-2
D: TRBD1
CDR3: CASSATGALGYTF
DNA: TGCGCCAGCAGTGCGACAGGGGCCCTTGGCTACACCTTC

V: TRBV18
size: few
J: TRBJ1-3
D: .
CDR3: CASRPPSASGNTIYF
DNA: TGTGCCAGCCGACCGCCGTCAGCCTCTGGAAACACCATATATTTT

V: TRBV29-1
size: few
J: TRBJ1-2
D: .
CDR3: CSVERTGGPGYTF
DNA: TGCAGCGTTGAGAGGACGGGGGGACCTGGCTACACCTTC

V: TRBV7-6
size: few
J: TRBJ2-7
D: .
CDR3: CASSPPALYEQYF
DNA: TGTGCCAGCAGCCCCCCTGCCCTCTACGAGCAGTACTTC

V: TRBV25-1
size: few
J: TRBJ2-7
D: .
CDR3: CASSQYEQYF
DNA: TGTGCCAGCAGTCAATACGAGCAGTACTTC

V: TRBV27
size: .
J: TRBJ1-5
D: .
CDR3: CASSFDGRSSQPQHF
DNA: TGTGCCAGCAGTTTCGACGGAAGAAGTAGCCAGCCCCAGCATTTT

V: TRBV10-2
size: .
J: TRBJ2-1
D: TRBD2
CDR3: CASNPSGGAYEQFF
DNA: TGCGCCAGCAACCCCAGCGGGGGGGCCTATGAGCAGTTCTTC

V: TRBV5-1
size: .
J: TRBJ1-6
D: TRBD1
CDR3: CASSPRTGNDSPLHF
DNA: TGCGCCAGCAGCCCCCGGACAGGGAACGATTCACCCCTCCACTTT

V: TRBV4-3
size: few
J: TRBJ2-3
D: .
CDR3: CASSQDLDTDTQYF
DNA: TGCGCCAGCAGCCAAGACCTGGACACAGATACGCAGTATTTT

V: TRBV11-2
size: .
J: TRBJ2-5
D: .
CDR3: CASSLMPETQYF
DNA: TGTGCCAGCAGCCTGATGCCGGAGACCCAGTACTTC

V: TRBV7-9
size: .
J: TRBJ2-5
D: .
CDR3: CASSLAFGIETQYF
DNA: TGTGCCAGCAGCTTAGCATTTGGGATAGAGACCCAGTACTTC

V: TRBV6-2/TRBV6-3
size: .
J: TRBJ1-1
D: .
CDR3: CASSSLVEAEAFF
DNA: TGTGCCAGCAGTTCTTTGGTTGAGGCTGAAGCTTTCTTT

V: TRBV7-6
size: .
J: TRBJ2-2
D: .
CDR3: CASSLNEVSGELFF
DNA: TGTGCCAGCAGCTTAAACGAAGTGTCCGGGGAGCTGTTTTTT

V: TRBV5-1
size: few
J: TRBJ2-7
D: .
CDR3: CASSEDREFYEQYF
DNA: TGCGCCAGCAGCGAGGACCGGGAGTTCTACGAGCAGTACTTC

V: TRBV19
size: .
J: TRBJ2-7
D: TRBD1
CDR3: CASSAWTGGYEQYF
DNA: TGTGCCAGTAGTGCCTGGACAGGGGGTTACGAGCAGTACTTC